This TCR beta chain came from a study of T cells in Graves' hyperthyroidism and ophthalmopathy. The trim removed 3 bases at V and 0 bases at J, leaving 3 bases unmatched. Germline lookup yields CDR1 ENHRY and CDR2 SYGVKD. The CDR3 sequence is 15 residues long. Researchers amplified the TCR beta CDR3 regions from RNA transcripts. A set of HTBI primers served as the primers for a first-round RT-PCR of the TCR CDR3. TCRdb passed the multiplex PCR reads through MiXCR, listing each CDR3 protein once. The data contain more than 450,000 distinct CDR3 sequences, just under 20% of them singletons. This chain connects TRBV10-3 to TRBJ2-7, with 9 bases lining up with TRBD2. The sample consisted of blood. The clonotype was recovered from a man aged 40-49 years with Graves' ophthalmopathy. CDR3 in DNA: TGTGCCATCAGTGAAAAGCGGGAGGCCTCCTACGAGCAGTACTTC. Encoded protein: CAISEKREASYEQYF.